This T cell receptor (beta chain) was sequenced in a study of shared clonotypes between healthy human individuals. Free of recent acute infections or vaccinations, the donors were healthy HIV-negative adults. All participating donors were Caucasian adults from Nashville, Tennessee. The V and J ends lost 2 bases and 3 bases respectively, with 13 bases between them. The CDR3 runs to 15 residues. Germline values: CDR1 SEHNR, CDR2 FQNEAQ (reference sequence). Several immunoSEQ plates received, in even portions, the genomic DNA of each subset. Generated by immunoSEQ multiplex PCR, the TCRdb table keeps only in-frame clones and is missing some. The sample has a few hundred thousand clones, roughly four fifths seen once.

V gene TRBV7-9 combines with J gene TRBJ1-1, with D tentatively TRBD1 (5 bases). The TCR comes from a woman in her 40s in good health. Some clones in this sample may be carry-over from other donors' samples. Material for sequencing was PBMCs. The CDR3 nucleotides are TGTGCCAGCAGCTTATTAGTTGGCAGGGACACTGAAGCTTTCTTT. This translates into CASSLLVGRDTEAFF.